Listed here is a single TCR beta chain. A sort by CD45RO/CCR7/CD25/CD127/CD95/CD27 yielded CD4+ naive, central memory, regulatory and stem cell-like memory cells. The entry originates in a study of beta chain features in type 1 diabetes. Reverse transcription of all isolated RNA meant that expressed TCRB transcripts were sequenced. The table came from immunoSEQ multiplex PCR; TCRdb's copy has only in-frame clones and leaves some out. This table holds tens of thousands of clones, 30% to 35% found once. J gave up 6 bases and V 3 bases, and 2 bases lay outside the gene matches. In germline, CDR1 is MNHEY, CDR2 SMNVEV (reference sequence). The CDR3 is 13 amino acids.

The chain joins TRBV27 to TRBJ2-3; 8 bases align to TRBD1. This sequence originates from a young woman in good health. The sequenced material came from stem cell memory CD4+ T cells from blood. The CDR3: CASSFQGADTQYF. The CDR3 region has the DNA TGTGCCAGCAGTTTTCAGGGGGCGGATACGCAGTATTTT.